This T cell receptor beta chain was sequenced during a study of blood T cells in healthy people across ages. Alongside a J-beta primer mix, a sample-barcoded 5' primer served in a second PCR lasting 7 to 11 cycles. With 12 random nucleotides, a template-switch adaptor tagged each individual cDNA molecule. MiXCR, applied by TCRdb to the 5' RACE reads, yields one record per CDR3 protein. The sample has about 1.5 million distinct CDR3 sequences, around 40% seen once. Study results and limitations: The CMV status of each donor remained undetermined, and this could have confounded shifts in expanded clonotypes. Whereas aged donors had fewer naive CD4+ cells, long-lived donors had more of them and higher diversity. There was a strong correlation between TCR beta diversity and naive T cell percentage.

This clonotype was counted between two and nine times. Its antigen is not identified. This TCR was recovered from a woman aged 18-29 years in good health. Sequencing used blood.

Here the CDR3 reads CASSQRRPGAGSTDTQYF. The CDR3 DNA reads TGCGCCAGCAGCCAACGCCGCCCAGGCGCGGGTAGCACAGATACGCAGTATTTT. The chain links TRBV4-1 to TRBJ2-3; a possible D gene is TRBD2 (5 bases). The germline V gene encodes CDR1 MGHRA and CDR2 YSYEKL. This CDR3 is built from 18 residues. Deletions cut 2 bases from V and 0 bases from J, with 18 bases between.